One and the same sample provided the 4 T cell receptor beta chains below, sequenced in a study of OX40 agonist ivuxolimab in advanced cancers. The assay was immunoSEQ multiplex PCR, and TCRdb's table has in-frame clones only and misses some. The sample has nearly 90,000 clones, more than 75% seen once. The material sequenced was CD4+ or CD8+ T cells sorted from blood, taken in a trial of the OX40 agonist ivuxolimab. These receptors originate from an adult with an advanced solid tumor such as melanoma, head and neck, liver or kidney cancer.

This chain joins TRBV5-6 and TRBJ2-7; 10 bases line up with TRBD1. Germline CDR1 and CDR2: SGHDT and YYEEEE. This CDR3 comprises 17 residues. With 0 bases clipped from V and 1 base from J, the junction kept 7 bases outside the gene matches. The DNA for the CDR3 is TGTGCCAGCAGCTTGGGGGCCCCGGGACAGGGGTCCTACGAGCAGTACTTC. Translated: CASSLGAPGQGSYEQYF.

The chain joins TRBV7-9 to TRBJ2-7; possibly TRBD1 for D (6 bases). This CDR3 region has 14 residues. V lost 5 bases to trimming and J lost 2 bases, with 13 bases between them. Germline V gives CDR1 SEHNR, CDR2 FQNEAQ (reference sequence). This chain's CDR3 is CASSPGTTPYEQYF. The CDR3 DNA is TGTGCCAGCAGCCCCGGGACAACCCCCTACGAGCAGTACTTC.

This chain links TRBV18 with TRBJ2-6, with D possibly matching TRBD2 (6 bases). Germline assignment: CDR1 KGHSH and CDR2 LQKENI. V shed 2 bases and J shed 0 bases, with 11 bases lying between them. The CDR3 runs to 17 residues. This CDR3 is CASSPGRTNSGANVLTF. The CDR3 nucleotides read TGTGCCAGCTCACCAGGACGGACTAACTCTGGGGCCAACGTCCTGACTTTC. Using reference TRBV18 and TRBJ2-6 for the parts outside the CDR3, the full variable domain is NAGVMQNPRHLVRRRGQEARLRCSPMKGHSHVYWYRQLPEEGLKFMVYLQKENIIDESGMPKERFSAEFPKEGPSILRIQQVVRGDSAAYFCASSPGRTNSGANVLTFGAGSRLTVL.

This chain links TRBV2 with TRBJ2-3; TRBD2 aligns across 8 bases. V trimming: 6 bases; J trimming: 6 bases; junction bases outside the gene matches: 8. This CDR3 is 14 amino acids long. Per the germline V gene, CDR1 is SNHLY and CDR2 is FYNNEI. The CDR3 nucleotides are TGTGCCAGCAGGCGGCGGGGGGCTGCTGATACGCAGTATTTT. Translating gives CASRRRGAADTQYF.